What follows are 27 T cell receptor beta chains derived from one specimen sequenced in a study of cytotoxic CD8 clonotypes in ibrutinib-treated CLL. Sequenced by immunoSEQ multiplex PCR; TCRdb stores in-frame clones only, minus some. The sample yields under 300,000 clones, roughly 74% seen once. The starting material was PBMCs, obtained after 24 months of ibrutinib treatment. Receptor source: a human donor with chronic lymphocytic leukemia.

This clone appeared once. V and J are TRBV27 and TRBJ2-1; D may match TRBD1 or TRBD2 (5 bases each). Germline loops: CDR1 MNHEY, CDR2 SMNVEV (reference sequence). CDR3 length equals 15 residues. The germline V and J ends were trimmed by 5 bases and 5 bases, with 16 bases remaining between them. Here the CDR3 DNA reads TGTGCCAGCAGTGTCGAGACCGGGACCAACAATGAGCAGTTCTTC. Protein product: CASSVETGTNNEQFF.

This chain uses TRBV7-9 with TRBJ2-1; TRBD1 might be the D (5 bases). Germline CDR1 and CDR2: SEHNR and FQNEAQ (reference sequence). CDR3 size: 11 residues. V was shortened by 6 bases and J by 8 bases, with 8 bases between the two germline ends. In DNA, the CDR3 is TGTGCCAGCAGTTCACAGGATGAGCAGTTCTTC. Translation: CASSSQDEQFF. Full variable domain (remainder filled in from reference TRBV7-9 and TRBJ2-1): DTGVSQNPRHKITKRGQNVTFRCDPISEHNRLYWYRQTLGQGPEFLTYFQNEAQLEKSRLLSDRFSAERPKGSFSTLEIQRTEQGDSAMYLCASSSQDEQFFGPGTRLTVL.

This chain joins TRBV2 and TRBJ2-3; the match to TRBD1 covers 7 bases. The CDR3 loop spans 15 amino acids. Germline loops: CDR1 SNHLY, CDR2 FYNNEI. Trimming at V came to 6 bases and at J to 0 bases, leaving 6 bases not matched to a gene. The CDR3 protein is CASRLDRASTDTQYF. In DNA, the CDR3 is TGTGCCAGCAGACTTGACAGGGCAAGCACAGATACGCAGTATTTT.

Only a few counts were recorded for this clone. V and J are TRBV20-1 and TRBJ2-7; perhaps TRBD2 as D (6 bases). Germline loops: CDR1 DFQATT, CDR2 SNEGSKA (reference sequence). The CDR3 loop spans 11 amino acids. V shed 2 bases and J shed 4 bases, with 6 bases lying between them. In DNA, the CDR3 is TGCAGTGCTAGACGGGAGTACGAGCAGTACTTC. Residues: CSARREYEQYF.

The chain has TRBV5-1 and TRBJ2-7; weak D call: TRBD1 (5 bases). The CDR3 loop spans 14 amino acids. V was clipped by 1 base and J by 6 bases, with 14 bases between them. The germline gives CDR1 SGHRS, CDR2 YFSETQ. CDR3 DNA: TGCGCCAGCAGCTTGTTCCCAGGGCGCTTCGAGCAGTACTTC. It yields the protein CASSLFPGRFEQYF.

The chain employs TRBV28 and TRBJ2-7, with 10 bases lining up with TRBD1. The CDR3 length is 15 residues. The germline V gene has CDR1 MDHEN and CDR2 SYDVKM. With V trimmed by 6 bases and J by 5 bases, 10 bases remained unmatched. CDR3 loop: CASSLPGQGINEQYF. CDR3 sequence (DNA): TGTGCCAGCAGCCTTCCGGGACAGGGGATCAACGAGCAGTACTTC. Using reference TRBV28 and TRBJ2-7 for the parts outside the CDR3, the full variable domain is DVKVTQSSRYLVKRTGEKVFLECVQDMDHENMFWYRQDPGLGLRLIYFSYDVKMKEKGDIPEGYSVSREKKERFSLILESASTNQTSMYLCASSLPGQGINEQYFGPGTRLTVT.

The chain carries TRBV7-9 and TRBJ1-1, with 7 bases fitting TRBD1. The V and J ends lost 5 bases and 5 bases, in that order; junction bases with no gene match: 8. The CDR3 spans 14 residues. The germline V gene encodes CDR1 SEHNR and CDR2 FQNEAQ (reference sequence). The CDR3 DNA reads TGTGCCAGCAGCCCGCCCACAGGGGTAACTGAAGCTTTCTTT. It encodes CASSPPTGVTEAFF.

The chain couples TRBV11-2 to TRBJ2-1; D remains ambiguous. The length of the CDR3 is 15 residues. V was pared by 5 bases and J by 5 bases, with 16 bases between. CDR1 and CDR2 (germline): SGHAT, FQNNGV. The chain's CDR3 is CASSPRSPDDNEQFF. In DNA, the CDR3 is TGTGCCAGCAGCCCCCGAAGTCCCGATGACAATGAGCAGTTCTTC.

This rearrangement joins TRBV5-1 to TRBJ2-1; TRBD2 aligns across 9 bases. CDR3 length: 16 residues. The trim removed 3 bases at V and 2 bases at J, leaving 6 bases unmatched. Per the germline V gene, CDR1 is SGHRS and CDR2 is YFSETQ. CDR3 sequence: CASSSGTSLAYNEQFF. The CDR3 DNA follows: TGCGCCAGCAGCTCCGGGACTAGCCTCGCCTACAATGAGCAGTTCTTC.

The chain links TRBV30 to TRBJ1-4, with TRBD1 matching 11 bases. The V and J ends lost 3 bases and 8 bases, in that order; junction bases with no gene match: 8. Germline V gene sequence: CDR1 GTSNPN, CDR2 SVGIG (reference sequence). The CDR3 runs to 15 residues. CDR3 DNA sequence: TGTGCCTGGAGCGGGACAGGGGGAGTAGGGGAAAAACTGTTTTTT. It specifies CAWSGTGGVGEKLFF.

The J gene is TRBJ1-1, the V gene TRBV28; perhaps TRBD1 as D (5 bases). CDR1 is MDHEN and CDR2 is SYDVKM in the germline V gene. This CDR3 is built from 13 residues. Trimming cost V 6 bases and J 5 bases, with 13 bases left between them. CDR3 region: CASSEERGTEAFF. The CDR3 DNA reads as TGTGCCAGCAGCGAAGAAAGGGGTACTGAAGCTTTCTTT.

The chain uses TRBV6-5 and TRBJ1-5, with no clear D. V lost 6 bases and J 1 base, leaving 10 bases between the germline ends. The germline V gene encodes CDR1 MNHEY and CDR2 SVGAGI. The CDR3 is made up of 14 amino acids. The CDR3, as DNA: TGTGCCAGCAGCGAAGGGTACAGCAATCAGCCCCAGCATTTT. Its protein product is CASSEGYSNQPQHF.

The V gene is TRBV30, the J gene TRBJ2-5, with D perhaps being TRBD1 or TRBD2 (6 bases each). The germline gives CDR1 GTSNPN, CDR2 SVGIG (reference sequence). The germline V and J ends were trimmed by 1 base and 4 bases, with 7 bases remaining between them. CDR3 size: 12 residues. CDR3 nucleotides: TGTGCCTGGAGTGAGGGGGGAGAGACCCAGTACTTC. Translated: CAWSEGGETQYF.

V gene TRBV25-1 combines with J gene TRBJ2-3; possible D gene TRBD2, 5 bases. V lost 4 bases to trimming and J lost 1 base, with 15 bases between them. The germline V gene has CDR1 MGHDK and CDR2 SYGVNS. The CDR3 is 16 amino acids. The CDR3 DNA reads TGTGCCAGCAGTGCCTTCGGGGTGGCCCGCACAGATACGCAGTATTTT. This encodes CASSAFGVARTDTQYF. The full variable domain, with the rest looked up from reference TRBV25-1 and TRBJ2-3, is EADIYQTPRYLVIGTGKKITLECSQTMGHDKMYWYQQDPGMELHLIHYSYGVNSTEKGDLSSESTVSRIRTEHFPLTLESARPSHTSQYLCASSAFGVARTDTQYFGPGTRLTVL.

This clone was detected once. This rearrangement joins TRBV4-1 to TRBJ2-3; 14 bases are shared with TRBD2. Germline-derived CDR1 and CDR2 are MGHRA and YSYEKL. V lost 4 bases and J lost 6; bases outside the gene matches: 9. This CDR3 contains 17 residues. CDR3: CASSPQEGLAGADTQYF. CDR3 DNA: TGCGCCAGCAGCCCCCAAGAGGGACTAGCGGGAGCGGATACGCAGTATTTT.

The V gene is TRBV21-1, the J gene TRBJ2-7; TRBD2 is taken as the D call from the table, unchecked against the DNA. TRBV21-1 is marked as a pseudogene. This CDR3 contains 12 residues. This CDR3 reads CAAGLHPNEQYF. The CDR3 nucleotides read TGTGCCGCGGGCCTACACCCCAACGAGCAGTACTTC.

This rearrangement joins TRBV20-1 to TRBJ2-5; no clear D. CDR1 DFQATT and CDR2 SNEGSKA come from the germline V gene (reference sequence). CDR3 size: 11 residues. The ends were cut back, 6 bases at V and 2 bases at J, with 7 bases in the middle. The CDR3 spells CSAGLQETQYF. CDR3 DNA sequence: TGCAGTGCGGGCCTTCAAGAGACCCAGTACTTC.

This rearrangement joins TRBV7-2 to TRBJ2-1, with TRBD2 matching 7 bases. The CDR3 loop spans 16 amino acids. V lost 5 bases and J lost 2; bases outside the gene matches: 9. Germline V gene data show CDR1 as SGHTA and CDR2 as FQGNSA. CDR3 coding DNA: TGTGCCAGCAGCCTATTAGCGGGCCCTACCTACAATGAGCAGTTCTTC. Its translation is CASSLLAGPTYNEQFF.

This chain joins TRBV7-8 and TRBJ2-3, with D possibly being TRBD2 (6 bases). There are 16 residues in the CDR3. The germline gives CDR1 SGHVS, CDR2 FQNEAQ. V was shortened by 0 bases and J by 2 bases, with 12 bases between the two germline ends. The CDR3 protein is CASSLASGAITDTQYF. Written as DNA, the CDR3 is TGTGCCAGCAGCTTAGCTAGCGGAGCAATCACAGATACGCAGTATTTT.

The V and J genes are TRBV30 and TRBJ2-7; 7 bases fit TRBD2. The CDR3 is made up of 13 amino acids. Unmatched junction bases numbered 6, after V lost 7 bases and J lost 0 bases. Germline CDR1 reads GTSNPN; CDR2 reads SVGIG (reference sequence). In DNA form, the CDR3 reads TGTGCCTTATTAGCGGGTAGCTCCTACGAGCAGTACTTC. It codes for CALLAGSSYEQYF.

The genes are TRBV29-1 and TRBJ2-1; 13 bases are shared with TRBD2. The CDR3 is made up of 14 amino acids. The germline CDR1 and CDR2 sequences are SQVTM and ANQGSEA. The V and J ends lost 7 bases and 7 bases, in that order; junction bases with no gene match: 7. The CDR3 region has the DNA TGCAGCGGGGGGACTAGCGGGACTCGGAATGAGCAGTTCTTC. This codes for CSGGTSGTRNEQFF.

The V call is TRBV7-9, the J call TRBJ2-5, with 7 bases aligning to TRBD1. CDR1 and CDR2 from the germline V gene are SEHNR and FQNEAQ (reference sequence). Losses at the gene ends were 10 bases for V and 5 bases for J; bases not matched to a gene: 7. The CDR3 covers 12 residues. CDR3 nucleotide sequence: TGTGCCACCAGGGGGATCTTGGAGACCCAGTACTTC. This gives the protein CATRGILETQYF. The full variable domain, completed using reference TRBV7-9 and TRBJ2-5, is DTGVSQNPRHKITKRGQNVTFRCDPISEHNRLYWYRQTLGQGPEFLTYFQNEAQLEKSRLLSDRFSAERPKGSFSTLEIQRTEQGDSAMYLCATRGILETQYFGPGTRLLVL.

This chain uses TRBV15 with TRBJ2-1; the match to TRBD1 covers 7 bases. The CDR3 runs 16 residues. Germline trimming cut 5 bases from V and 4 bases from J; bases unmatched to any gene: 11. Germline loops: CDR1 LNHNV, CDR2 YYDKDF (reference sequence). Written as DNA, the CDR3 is TGTGCCACCAGCCGCGACAGGGCTGTTACTTACAATGAGCAGTTCTTC. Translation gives CATSRDRAVTYNEQFF.

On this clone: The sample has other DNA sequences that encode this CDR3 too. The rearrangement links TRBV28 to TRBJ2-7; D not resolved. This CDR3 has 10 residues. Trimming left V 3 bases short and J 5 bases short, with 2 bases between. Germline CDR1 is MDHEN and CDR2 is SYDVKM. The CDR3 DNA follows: TGTGCCAGCAGTTTGAACGAGCAGTACTTC. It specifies CASSLNEQYF.

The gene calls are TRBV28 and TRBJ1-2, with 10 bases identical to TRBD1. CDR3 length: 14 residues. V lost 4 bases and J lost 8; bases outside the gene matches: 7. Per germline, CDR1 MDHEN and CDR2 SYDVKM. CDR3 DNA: TGTGCCAGCAGTTACCGGGACAGGGGCGCGGGCTACACCTTC. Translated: CASSYRDRGAGYTF.

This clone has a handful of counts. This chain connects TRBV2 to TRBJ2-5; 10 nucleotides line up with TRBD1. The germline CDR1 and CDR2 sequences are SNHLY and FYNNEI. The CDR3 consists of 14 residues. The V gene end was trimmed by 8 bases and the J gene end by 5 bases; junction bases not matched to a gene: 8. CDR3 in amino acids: CASRGDRGGETQYF. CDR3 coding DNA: TGTGCCAGCCGAGGGGACAGGGGAGGGGAGACCCAGTACTTC. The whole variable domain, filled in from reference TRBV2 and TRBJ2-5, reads EPEVTQTPSHQVTQMGQEVILRCVPISNHLYFYWYRQILGQKVEFLVSFYNNEISEKSEIFDDQFSVERPDGSNFTLKIRSTKLEDSAMYFCASRGDRGGETQYFGPGTRLLVL.

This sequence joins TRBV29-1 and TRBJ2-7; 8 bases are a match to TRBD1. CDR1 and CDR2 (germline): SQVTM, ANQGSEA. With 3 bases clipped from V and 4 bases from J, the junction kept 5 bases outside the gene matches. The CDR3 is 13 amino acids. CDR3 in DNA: TGCAGCGTTGAGTGGACAGGGACTTACGAGCAGTACTTC. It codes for CSVEWTGTYEQYF.